The sequence of this T cell receptor beta chain was determined in a study of blood T cells in healthy people across ages. The use of a sample-barcoded 5' primer and a J-beta primer mix characterized a second PCR of about 7 to 12 cycles. Every cDNA molecule carried a tag from a template-switch adaptor bearing 12 random nucleotides. TCRdb re-called the 5' RACE reads with MiXCR, one entry per CDR3 protein. The repertoire includes 760,000 or so distinct CDR3 sequences, roughly 25% of them detected once, and around 9.2% sits in the top ten. The study's findings and limits: When set beside aged donors, long-lived donors presented more naive CD4+ cells and higher diversity.

This clonotype was found many times. Its antigen remains unknown. Germline-derived CDR1 and CDR2 are SGDLS and YYNGEE. CDR3 size: 17 residues. V lost 4 bases to trimming and J lost 4 bases; unmatched junction nucleotides: 7. Separately, the same data were catalogued under a study of T cells of mothers and their children.

Sequencing input: blood. The chain uses TRBV9 and TRBJ2-1; 14 positions agree with TRBD2. The receptor's source is a boy between 10 and 17 years old in good health. This chain's CDR3 is CASSPRLAGGRYNEQFF. Here the CDR3 DNA reads TGTGCCAGCAGCCCCCGACTAGCGGGGGGGCGTTACAATGAGCAGTTCTTC.